The present entry profiles one TCR beta chain with its context. The sample is drawn from a study of blood T cell repertoires in COVID-19. In the study overall: Sample material is recorded as cDNA or gDNA derived from T cells, B-cell-depleted T cells, or PBMCs.

V dropped 1 base and J dropped 3 bases, with 10 bases sitting between them. Per the germline V gene, CDR1 is SGDLS and CDR2 is YYNGEE. There are 14 residues in the CDR3. The data were produced by immunoSEQ multiplex PCR, yet TCRdb's version contains in-frame clones alone and is incomplete. The sample carries around 100,000 clones, roughly nine tenths recorded once. The source is a man aged 30 to 39 in a cohort sampled during active COVID-19. Sequencing input: peripheral blood. The chain recombines TRBV9 with TRBJ2-5; unclear D gene. The CDR3 region has the DNA TGTGCCAGCAGCGTACTAAGTTCTGAAGAGACCCAGTACTTC. Its translation: CASSVLSSEETQYF.